This is a list of T cell receptor beta chains from one sample in a study of T cell repertoires in cytomegalovirus infection. In TCRdb, the reads were re-called with MiXCR into one record per CDR3 protein. The sample lists around 360,000 distinct CDR3 sequences, about 35% occurring once. For these TCRs, the target antigens are not known. Specimen: cultured PBMCs, collected from culture after CMV antigen stimulation. The source is a human donor in good health (CMV status not recorded). Some clones in this sample may be carry-over from other donors' samples. CDR3s include the opening cysteine and the closing phenylalanine or tryptophan. Each record gives: CDR3 protein, V gene, CDR3 length.

CASSESGATYTF	TRBV7-2	12
CASRIAMNTEAFF	TRBV5-1	13
CASSASGSHEQFF	TRBV7-3	13
CASSQDIGGSGREQFF	TRBV4-3	16
CASSVGLAGGSQETQYF	TRBV7-2	17
CSARAGEGSYNEQFF	TRBV20-1	15
CASSVRQGPFYEQYF	TRBV11-2	15
CASSFGQRLGGPQHF	TRBV7-2	15
CASRTDGGSGNTIYF	TRBV28	15
CASSDASSYEQYF	TRBV18	13
CASRDLQGGRTEAFF	TRBV12-3/TRBV12-4	15
CATRGAGSVNNEQFF	TRBV6-1	15
CASSRLGTGGTETQYF	TRBV6-1	16
CASSLAGGNRYNEQFF	TRBV6-6	16
CASSLGVGVNYGYTF	TRBV7-2	15
CASSQDLAGNTEAFF	TRBV4-1	15
CASSFWGENTEAFF	TRBV12-3/TRBV12-4	14
CASSRRGAAGTGNQPQHF	TRBV19	18
CASSYIAGVSEQYF	TRBV6-2/TRBV6-3	14
CASSPKGHGSGNTIYF	TRBV18	16
CASSLPSPYNEQFF	TRBV12-3/TRBV12-4	14
CASTTGGGYGYTF	TRBV28	13
CASSLVGGGEKLFF	TRBV5-1	14
CASSSWTGENTEAFF	TRBV19	15
CASSEAEPNNEQFF	TRBV6-1	14
CASGTGVEQYF	TRBV12-5	11
CASSLVAGGATDTQYF	TRBV7-6	16
CASGRGGSKTEAFF	TRBV19	14
CASSIADNYGYTF	TRBV19	13
CSGLVAGGAQETQYF	TRBV20-1	15
CSVAGTSGRIDEQYF	TRBV29-1	15